What follows are 8 T cell receptor beta chains derived from one specimen sequenced in a study of blood T cell repertoires in COVID-19. Sequencing used immunoSEQ multiplex PCR; TCRdb keeps in-frame clones, though not all of them. The data show 60,000 to 80,000 clones, approximately 88% seen once. Sequenced sample: peripheral blood. The receptors derive from a woman between 65 and 79 years old with acute or convalescent COVID-19.

The chain uses TRBV23-1 and TRBJ1-1; D unclear. TRBV23-1 is given ORF status, its function remaining uncertain. The CDR3 is 15 amino acids. Trimming pared 0 bases from V and 1 base from J, leaving 9 bases between. CDR3 region: CASSQSNRENTEAFF. In DNA form, the CDR3 reads TGCGCCAGCAGTCAATCGAACAGAGAGAACACTGAAGCTTTCTTT.

The chain couples TRBV7-8 to TRBJ1-5, with TRBD1 matching 8 bases. V dropped 1 base and J dropped 11; count of bases not matched to a gene: 10. Germline lookup yields CDR1 SGHVS and CDR2 FQNEAQ. The CDR3 runs to 15 residues. This CDR3 reads CASSLGGQGRGAQHF. The CDR3 nucleotides read TGTGCCAGCAGCTTAGGAGGACAGGGACGGGGGGCCCAGCATTTT.

This chain connects TRBV7-2 to TRBJ2-2, with TRBD2 matching 7 bases. V dropped 5 bases and J dropped 1; count of bases not matched to a gene: 4. The CDR3 contains 15 residues. Germline assignment: CDR1 SGHTA and CDR2 FQGNSA. CDR3: CASSVGLGNTGELFF. The CDR3 nucleotides read TGTGCCAGCAGCGTAGGACTAGGGAACACCGGGGAGCTGTTTTTT.

The CDR3 region has the DNA TGTGCCAGCTCCTGGGGAGCGGGGGGCCTCGCATGGACCCAGTACTTC. Translated: CASSWGAGGLAWTQYF. The chain recombines TRBV6-6 with TRBJ2-5; TRBD2 matches at 9 bases. With V trimmed by 8 bases and J by 7 bases, 17 bases remained unmatched. Germline V gene sequence: CDR1 MNHNY, CDR2 SVGAGI (reference sequence). The CDR3 extends over 16 amino acids.

This chain uses TRBV6-6 with TRBJ2-7; D remains unclear. Deletions cut 2 bases from V and 0 bases from J, with 8 bases between. CDR1 and CDR2 (germline): MNHNY, SVGAGI (reference sequence). CDR3 size: 14 residues. Written as DNA, the CDR3 is TGTGCCAGCAGTTACCGTGGCTTCTCCTACGAGCAGTACTTC. The encoded protein is CASSYRGFSYEQYF.

The rearrangement links TRBV12-3 or TRBV12-4 to TRBJ2-7; D may be TRBD1 (6 bases). This CDR3 has 13 amino acids. V was cut by 5 bases and J by 7 bases, with 15 bases left in between. CDR3: CASSPRQDSEQYF. The CDR3 DNA reads as TGTGCCAGCAGTCCACGACAGGACTCGGAGCAGTACTTC.

The rearrangement uses TRBV11-2 and TRBJ1-1, with 9 positions matching TRBD1. J gave up 0 bases and V 5 bases, and 4 bases lay outside the gene matches. The germline CDR1 and CDR2 sequences are SGHAT and FQNNGV. This CDR3 has 15 amino acids. CDR3 amino acids: CASSRWTGVNTEAFF. For the CDR3, the DNA is TGTGCCAGCAGCCGATGGACAGGGGTGAACACTGAAGCTTTCTTT.

The CDR3 DNA reads TGTGCCAGCAGTCCGACCGGGACAGGGAAGGAAAAACTGTTTTTT. Its protein product is CASSPTGTGKEKLFF. This chain links TRBV28 with TRBJ1-4; 9 bases are a match to TRBD1. Germline V gene data show CDR1 as MDHEN and CDR2 as SYDVKM. The CDR3 contains 15 residues. The trim removed 5 bases at V and 8 bases at J, leaving 9 bases unmatched.